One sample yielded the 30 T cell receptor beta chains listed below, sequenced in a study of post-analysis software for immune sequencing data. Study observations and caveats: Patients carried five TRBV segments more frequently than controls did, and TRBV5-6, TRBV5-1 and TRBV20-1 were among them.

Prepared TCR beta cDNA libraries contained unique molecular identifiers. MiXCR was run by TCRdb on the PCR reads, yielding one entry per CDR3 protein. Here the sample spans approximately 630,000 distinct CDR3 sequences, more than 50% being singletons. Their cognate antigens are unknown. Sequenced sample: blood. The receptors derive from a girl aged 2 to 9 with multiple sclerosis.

The CDR3 loop is CASSFQAGGQNEQFF. The CDR3 DNA reads as TGTGCCAGCAGCTTTCAAGCGGGAGGGCAGAATGAGCAGTTCTTC. The chain carries TRBV11-2 and TRBJ2-1; 10 positions agree with TRBD2. V lost 3 bases to trimming and J lost 7 bases; unmatched junction nucleotides: 6. The CDR3 is 15 amino acids. Per germline, CDR1 SGHAT and CDR2 FQNNGV.

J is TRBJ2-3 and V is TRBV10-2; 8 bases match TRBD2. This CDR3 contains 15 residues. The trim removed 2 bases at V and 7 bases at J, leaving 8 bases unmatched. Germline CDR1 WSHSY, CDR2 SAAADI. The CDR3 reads CASSEGLAGYNTQYF. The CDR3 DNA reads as TGCGCCAGCAGTGAGGGTCTAGCGGGTTATAATACGCAGTATTTT.

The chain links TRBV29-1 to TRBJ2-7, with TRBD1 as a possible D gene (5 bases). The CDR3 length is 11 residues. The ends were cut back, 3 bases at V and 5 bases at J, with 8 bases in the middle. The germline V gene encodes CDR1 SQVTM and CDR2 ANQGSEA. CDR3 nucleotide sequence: TGCAGCGTTGATCAGGGCCACGAGCAGTACTTC. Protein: CSVDQGHEQYF.

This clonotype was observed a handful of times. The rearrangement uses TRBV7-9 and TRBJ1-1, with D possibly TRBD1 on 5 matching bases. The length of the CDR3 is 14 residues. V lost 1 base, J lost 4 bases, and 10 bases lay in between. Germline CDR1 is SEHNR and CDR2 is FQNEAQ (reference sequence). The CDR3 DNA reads TGTGCCAGCAGCTTAGTTCGAACAGGCACTGAAGCTTTCTTT. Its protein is CASSLVRTGTEAFF.

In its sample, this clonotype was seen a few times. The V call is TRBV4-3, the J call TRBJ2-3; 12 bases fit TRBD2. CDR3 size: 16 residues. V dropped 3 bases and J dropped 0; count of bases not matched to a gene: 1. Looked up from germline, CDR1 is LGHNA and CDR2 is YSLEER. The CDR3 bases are TGCGCCAGCAGCCAGGGGACTAGCGGGAGCACAGATACGCAGTATTTT. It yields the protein CASSQGTSGSTDTQYF.

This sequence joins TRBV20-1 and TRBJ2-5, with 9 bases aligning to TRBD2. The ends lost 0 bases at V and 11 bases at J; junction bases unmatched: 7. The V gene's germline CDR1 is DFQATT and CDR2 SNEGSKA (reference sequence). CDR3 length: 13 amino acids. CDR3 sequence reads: CSARDGSGGLQYF. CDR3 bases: TGCAGTGCTAGAGATGGCAGCGGGGGGTTGCAGTACTTC.

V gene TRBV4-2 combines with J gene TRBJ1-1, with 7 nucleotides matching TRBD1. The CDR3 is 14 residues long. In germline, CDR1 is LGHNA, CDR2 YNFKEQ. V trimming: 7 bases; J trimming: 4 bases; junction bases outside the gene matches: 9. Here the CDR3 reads CASKEQGMTTEAFF. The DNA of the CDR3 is TGTGCCAGCAAAGAACAGGGGATGACCACTGAAGCTTTCTTT.

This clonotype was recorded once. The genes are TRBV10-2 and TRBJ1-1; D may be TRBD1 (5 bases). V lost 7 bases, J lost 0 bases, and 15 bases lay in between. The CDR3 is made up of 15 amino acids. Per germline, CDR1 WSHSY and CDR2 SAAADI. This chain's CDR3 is CASTWGVGLNTEAFF. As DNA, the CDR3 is TGCGCCAGCACCTGGGGGGTCGGACTGAACACTGAAGCTTTCTTT.

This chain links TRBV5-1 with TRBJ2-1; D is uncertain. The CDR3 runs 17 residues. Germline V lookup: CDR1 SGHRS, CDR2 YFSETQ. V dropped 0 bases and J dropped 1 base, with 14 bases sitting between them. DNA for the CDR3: TGCGCCAGCAGCTTGGTACTTCCGTGGCAGTCCTACAATGAGCAGTTCTTC. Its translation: CASSLVLPWQSYNEQFF.

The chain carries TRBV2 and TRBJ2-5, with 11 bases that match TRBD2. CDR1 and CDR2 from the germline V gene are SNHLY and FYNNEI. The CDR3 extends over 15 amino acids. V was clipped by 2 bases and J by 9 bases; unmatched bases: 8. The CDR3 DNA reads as TGTGCCAGCAGTGAAACAACTAGCGGGAGTGAGGCCCAGTACTTC. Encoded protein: CASSETTSGSEAQYF.

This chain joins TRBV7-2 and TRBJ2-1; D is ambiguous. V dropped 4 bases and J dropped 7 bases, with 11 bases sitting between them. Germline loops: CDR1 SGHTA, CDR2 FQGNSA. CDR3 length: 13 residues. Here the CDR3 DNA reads TGTGCCAGCAGCTCGGGTCTAAGGAATGAGCAGTTCTTC. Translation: CASSSGLRNEQFF. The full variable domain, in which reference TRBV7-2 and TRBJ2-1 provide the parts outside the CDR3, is GAGVSQSPSNKVTEKGKDVELRCDPISGHTALYWYRQSLGQGLEFLIYFQGNSAPDKSGLPSDRFSAERTGGSVSTLTIQRTQQEDSAVYLCASSSGLRNEQFFGPGTRLTVL.

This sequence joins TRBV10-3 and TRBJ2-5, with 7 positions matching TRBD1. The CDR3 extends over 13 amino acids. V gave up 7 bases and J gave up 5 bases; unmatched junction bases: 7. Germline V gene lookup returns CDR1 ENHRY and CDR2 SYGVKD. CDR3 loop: CAIKGQTRETQYF. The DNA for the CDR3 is TGTGCCATCAAGGGACAGACCAGGGAGACCCAGTACTTC.

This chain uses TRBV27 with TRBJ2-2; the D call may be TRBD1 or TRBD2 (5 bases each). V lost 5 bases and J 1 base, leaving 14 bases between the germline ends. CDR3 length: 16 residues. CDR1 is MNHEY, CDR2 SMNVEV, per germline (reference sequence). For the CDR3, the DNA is TGTGCCAGCAGTCCCCGGGGCAGGGTGAACACCGGGGAGCTGTTTTTT. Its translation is CASSPRGRVNTGELFF.

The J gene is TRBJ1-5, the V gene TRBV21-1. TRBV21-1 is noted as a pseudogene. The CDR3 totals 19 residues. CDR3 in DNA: TGTGCCAGCAGCAAAGTGGAGGGCAGGGGACTAGTATACAATCAGCCCCAGCATTTT. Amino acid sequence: CASSKVEGRGLVYNQPQHF.

CDR3 amino acids: CATSSSRTVENIQYF. The CDR3 region has the DNA TGTGCCACCAGTTCCAGCAGGACAGTAGAAAACATTCAGTACTTC. J is TRBJ2-4 and V is TRBV15, with a tentative D call TRBD1 (6 bases). The CDR3 totals 15 residues. Germline V gives CDR1 LNHNV, CDR2 YYDKDF (reference sequence). The V gene lost 6 bases and the J gene lost 5 bases, with 17 bases spanning the gap.

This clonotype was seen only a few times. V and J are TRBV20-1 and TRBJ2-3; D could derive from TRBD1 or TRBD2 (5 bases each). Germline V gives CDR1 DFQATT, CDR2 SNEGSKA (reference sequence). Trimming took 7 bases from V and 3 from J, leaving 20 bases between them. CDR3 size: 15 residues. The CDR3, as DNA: TGCAGTGTCGAGAGGGGACCTACTATAACAGATACGCAGTATTTT. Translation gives CSVERGPTITDTQYF.

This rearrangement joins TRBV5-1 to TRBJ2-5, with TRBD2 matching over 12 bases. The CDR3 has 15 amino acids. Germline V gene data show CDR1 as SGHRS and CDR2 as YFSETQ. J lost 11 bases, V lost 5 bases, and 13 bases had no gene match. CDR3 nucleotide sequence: TGCGCCAGCAGTGAAGGACTAGCGGGGACCTCTGAGCAGTACTTC. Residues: CASSEGLAGTSEQYF.

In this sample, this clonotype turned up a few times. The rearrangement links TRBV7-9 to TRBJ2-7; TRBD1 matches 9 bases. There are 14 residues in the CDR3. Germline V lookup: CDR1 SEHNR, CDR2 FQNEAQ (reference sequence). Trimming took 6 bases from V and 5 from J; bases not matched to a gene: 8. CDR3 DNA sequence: TGTGCCAGCAGGCCCGGACAGGGGTCGAACGAGCAGTACTTC. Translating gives CASRPGQGSNEQYF.

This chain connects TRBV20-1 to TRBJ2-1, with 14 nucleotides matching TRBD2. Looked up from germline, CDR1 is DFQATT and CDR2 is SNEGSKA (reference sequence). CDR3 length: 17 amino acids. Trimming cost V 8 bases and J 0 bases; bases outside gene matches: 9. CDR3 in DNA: TGCAGTACCCCCGGGACTAGCGGGAGAAACTCCTACAATGAGCAGTTCTTC. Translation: CSTPGTSGRNSYNEQFF.

The CDR3 region has the DNA TGTGCCAGCAGCTTAGACAGGGTCTCTGGAAACACCATATATTTT. Protein sequence: CASSLDRVSGNTIYF. This rearrangement joins TRBV7-9 to TRBJ1-3; D is perhaps TRBD1 (6 bases). The CDR3 totals 15 residues. The ends were cut back, 1 base at V and 0 bases at J, with 7 bases in the middle. Germline V gene data show CDR1 as SEHNR and CDR2 as FQNEAQ (reference sequence). The entire variable domain, with the rest obtained from reference TRBV7-9 and TRBJ1-3, is as follows: DTGVSQNPRHKITKRGQNVTFRCDPISEHNRLYWYRQTLGQGPEFLTYFQNEAQLEKSRLLSDRFSAERPKGSFSTLEIQRTEQGDSAMYLCASSLDRVSGNTIYFGEGSWLTVV.

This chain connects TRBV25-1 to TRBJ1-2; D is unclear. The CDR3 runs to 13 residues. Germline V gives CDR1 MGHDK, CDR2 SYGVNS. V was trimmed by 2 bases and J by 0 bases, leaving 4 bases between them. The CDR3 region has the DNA TGTGCCAGCAGTGAAACACCTAACTATGGCTACACCTTC. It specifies CASSETPNYGYTF.

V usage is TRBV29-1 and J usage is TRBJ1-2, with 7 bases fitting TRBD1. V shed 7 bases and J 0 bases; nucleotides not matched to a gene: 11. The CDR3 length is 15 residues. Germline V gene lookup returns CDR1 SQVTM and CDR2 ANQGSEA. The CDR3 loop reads CSAVQGRGANYGYTF. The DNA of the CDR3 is TGCAGCGCCGTACAGGGGAGGGGAGCTAACTATGGCTACACCTTC.

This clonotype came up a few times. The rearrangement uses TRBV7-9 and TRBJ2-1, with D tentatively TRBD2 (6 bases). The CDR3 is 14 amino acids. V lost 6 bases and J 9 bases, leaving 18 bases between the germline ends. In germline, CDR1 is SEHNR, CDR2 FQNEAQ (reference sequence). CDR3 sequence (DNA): TGTGCCAGCAGGGGGGGACGCAGGGTTGGTGAGCAGTTCTTC. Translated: CASRGGRRVGEQFF.

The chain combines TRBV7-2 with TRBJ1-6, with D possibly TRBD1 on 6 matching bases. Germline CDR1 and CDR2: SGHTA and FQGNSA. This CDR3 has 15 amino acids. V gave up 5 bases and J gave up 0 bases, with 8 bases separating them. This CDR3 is CASSPGASYNSPLHF. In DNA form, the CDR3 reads TGTGCCAGCAGCCCGGGGGCCTCCTATAATTCACCCCTCCACTTT.

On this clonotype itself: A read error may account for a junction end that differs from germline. In DNA form, the CDR3 reads TGTGCCAACAGCTTACAATCCGGGACAGGGAACTATGGCTACACCTTC. Its translation: CANSLQSGTGNYGYTF. This sequence joins TRBV11-2 and TRBJ1-2; TRBD1 aligns across 9 bases. The CDR3 covers 16 residues. Germline V lookup: CDR1 SGHAT, CDR2 FQNNGV.

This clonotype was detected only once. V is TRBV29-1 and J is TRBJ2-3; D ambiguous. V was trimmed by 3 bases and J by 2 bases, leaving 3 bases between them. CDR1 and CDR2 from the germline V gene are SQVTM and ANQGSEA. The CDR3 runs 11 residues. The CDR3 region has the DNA TGCAGCGTTGATTTCACAGATACGCAGTATTTT. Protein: CSVDFTDTQYF.

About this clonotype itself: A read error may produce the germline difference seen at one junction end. For the CDR3, the DNA is TGTGCTAGCAGCCGGGGCGTAGCGGCCCAAGAGACCCAGTACTTC. It codes for CASSRGVAAQETQYF. V usage is TRBV7-7 and J usage is TRBJ2-5; a possible D gene is TRBD2 (6 bases). This CDR3 has 15 amino acids. The germline gives CDR1 SSHAT, CDR2 FNYEAQ (reference sequence). The whole variable domain, remainder taken from reference TRBV7-7 and TRBJ2-5, is GAGVSQSPRYKVTKRGQDVTLRCDPISSHATLYWYQQALGQGPEFLTYFNYEAQPDKSGLPSDRFSAERPEGSISTLTIQRTEQRDSAMYRCASSRGVAAQETQYFGPGTRLLVL.

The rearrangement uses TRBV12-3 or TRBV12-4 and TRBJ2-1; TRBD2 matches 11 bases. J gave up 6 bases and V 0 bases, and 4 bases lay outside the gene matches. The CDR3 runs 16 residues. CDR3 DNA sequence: TGTGCCAGCAGTTTAGCGCTAACTAGCGGGAGCAATGAGCAGTTCTTC. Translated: CASSLALTSGSNEQFF.

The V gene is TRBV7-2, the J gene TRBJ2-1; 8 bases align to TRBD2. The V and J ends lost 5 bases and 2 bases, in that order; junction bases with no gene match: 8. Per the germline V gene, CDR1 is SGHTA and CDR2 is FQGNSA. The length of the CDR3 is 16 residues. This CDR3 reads CASSPGGSGAYNEQFF. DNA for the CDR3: TGTGCCAGCAGCCCCGGGGGTAGCGGGGCCTACAATGAGCAGTTCTTC.

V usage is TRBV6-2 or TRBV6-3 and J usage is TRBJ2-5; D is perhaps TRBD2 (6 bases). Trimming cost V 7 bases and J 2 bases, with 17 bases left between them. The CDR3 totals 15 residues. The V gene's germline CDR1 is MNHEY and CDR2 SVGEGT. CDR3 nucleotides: TGTGCCAGCACCTTAGCGGCAGGGAGGCAAGAGACCCAGTACTTC. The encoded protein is CASTLAAGRQETQYF.